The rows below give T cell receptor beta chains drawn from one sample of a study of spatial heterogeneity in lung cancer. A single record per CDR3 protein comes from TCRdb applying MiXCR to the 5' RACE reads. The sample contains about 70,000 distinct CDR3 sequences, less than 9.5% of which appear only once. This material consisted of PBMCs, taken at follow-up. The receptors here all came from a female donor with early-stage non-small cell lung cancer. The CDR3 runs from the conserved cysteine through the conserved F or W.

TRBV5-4 CASNLRTSGKDTGELFF
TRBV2 CASNGGRADTQYF
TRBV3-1 CASSPLAGAGTGELFF
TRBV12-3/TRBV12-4 CASSPRTGDEKLFF
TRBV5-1 CASSLPGQGYETQYF
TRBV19 CASSIPFPDDDNWPQHF
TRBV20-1 CSARDAGVQPQHF
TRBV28 CASRSILAGEVNEQFF
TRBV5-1 CASSLDPGATGELFF
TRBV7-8 CASTFLGGDGDEQFF
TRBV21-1 CASSKSGDNVLSSYNEQFF
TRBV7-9 CASSFPPRGLQETQYF
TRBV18 CASSPGTSGFYEQYF
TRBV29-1 CSVKSWGTGGTQYF
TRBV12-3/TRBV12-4 CASSTVPGELFF
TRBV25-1 CASVLFLVEQFF
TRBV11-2 CASSLVQNEAFF
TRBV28 CASSLDTAPRGANVLTF
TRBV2 CASQQILNTGELFF
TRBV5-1 CASSMGQTQETQYF